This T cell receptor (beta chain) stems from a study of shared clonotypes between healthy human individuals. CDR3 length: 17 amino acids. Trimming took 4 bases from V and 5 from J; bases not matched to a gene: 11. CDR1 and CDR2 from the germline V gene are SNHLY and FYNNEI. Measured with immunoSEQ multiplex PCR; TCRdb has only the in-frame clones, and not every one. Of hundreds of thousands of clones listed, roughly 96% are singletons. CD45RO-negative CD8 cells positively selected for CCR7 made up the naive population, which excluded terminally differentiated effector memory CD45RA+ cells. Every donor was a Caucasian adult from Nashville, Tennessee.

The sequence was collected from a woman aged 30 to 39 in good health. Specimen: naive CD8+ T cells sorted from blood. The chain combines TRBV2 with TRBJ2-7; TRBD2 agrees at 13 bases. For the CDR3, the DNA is TGTGCCAGCAGTGTGCAGAGGACTAGCGGGAGAAGAGACGAGCAGTACTTC. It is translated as CASSVQRTSGRRDEQYF.